This TCR beta chain was sequenced for a study of blood T cell repertoires in COVID-19. Study at large: Sites across the United States, Italy and Spain contributed samples from acute and convalescent COVID-19. From T cells, B-cell-depleted T cells, or PBMCs came the material, which was cDNA or gDNA.

Germline V gene lookup returns CDR1 MNHEY and CDR2 SMNVEV (reference sequence). This CDR3 contains 14 residues. The V end lost 5 bases, the J end lost 7 bases, and 18 bases lay between the germline ends. Authors' methods: Cell counts per sample came from amplifying reference gene primers. Data came from immunoSEQ multiplex PCR; TCRdb stores just in-frame clones and leaves some out. The D gene and trimming were derived from the DNA, and the V and J assignments and clone size from that table. The sample consists of around 200,000 clones, 86% of them appearing once. The chain employs TRBV27 and TRBJ2-7; a weak D match, TRBD1 (5 bases). Sample: peripheral blood. The receptor comes from a man in his 70s with active or convalescent COVID-19. CDR3 sequence: CASSLTGPVGEQYF. CDR3 nucleotide sequence: TGTGCCAGCAGTCTCACAGGCCCCGTCGGGGAGCAGTACTTC.